Reported below is one T cell receptor beta chain. Antigen: not known. This sample was taken from a study of identical twins. General study points: Beta out-of-frame sequences showed weaker excess twin sharing.

Trimming removed 5 bases from V and 2 bases from J, with 13 bases in between. CDR3 length equals 14 residues. Germline V gene lookup returns CDR1 MDHEN and CDR2 SYDVKM. Template switching added a universal primer binding site, and final cDNA carried unique molecular identifiers. TCRdb ran MiXCR on the 5' RACE reads and lists one entry per CDR3 protein. The sample holds 450,000 or so distinct CDR3 sequences, around 14% seen once. The same sample was also used in a study of yellow fever vaccine responses in identical twins.

V is TRBV28 and J is TRBJ2-7; D may be TRBD1 (5 bases). The clonotype originates from a woman in her late teens or twenties in good health. Sequenced: CD4+ T cells sorted from blood. The CDR3 region has the DNA TGTGCCAGCAGTACCCCAGGGTCGACCTACGAGCAGTACTTC. It yields the protein CASSTPGSTYEQYF.